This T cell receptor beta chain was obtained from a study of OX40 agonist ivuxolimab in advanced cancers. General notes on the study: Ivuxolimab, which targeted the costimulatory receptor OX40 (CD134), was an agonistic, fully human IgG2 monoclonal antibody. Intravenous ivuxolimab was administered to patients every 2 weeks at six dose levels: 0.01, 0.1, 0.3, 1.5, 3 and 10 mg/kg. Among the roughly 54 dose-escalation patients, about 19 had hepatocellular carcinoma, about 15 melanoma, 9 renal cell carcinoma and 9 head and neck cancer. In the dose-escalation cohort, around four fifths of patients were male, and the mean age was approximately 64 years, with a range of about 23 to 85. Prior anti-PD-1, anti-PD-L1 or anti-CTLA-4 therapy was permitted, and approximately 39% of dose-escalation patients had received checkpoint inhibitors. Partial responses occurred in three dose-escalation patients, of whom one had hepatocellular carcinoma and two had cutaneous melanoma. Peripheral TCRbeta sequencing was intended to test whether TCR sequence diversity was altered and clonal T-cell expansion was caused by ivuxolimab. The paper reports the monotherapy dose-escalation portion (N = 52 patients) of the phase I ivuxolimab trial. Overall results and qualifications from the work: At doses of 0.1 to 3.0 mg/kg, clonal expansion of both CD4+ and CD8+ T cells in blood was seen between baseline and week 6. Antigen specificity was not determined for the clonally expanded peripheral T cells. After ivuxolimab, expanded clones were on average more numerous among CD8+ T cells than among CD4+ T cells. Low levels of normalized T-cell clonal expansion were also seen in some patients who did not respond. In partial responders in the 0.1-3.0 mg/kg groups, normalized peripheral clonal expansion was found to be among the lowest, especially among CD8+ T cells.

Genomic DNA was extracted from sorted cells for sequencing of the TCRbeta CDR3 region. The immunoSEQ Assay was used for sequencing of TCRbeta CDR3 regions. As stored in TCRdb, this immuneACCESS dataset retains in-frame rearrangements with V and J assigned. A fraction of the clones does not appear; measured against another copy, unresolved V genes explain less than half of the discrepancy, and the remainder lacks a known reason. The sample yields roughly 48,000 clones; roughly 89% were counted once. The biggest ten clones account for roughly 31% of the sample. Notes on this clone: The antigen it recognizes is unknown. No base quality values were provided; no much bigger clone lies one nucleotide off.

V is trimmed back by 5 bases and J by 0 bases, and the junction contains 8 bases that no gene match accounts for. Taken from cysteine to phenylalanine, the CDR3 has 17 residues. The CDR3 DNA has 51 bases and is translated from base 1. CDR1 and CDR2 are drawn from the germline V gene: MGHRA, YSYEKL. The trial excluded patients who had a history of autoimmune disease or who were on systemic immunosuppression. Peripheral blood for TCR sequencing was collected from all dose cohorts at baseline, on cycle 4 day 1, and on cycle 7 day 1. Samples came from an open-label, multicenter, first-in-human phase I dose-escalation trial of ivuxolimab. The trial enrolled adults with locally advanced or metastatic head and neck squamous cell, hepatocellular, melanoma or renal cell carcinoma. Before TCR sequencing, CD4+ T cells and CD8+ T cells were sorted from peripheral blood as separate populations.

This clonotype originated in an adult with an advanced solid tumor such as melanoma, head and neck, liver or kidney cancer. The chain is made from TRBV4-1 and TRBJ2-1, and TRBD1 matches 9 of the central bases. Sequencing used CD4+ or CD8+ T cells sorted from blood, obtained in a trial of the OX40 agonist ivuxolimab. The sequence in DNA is TGCGCCAGCAGCAAGACAGGGGGAAGTGGCTCCTACAATGAGCAGTTCTTC. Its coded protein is CASSKTGGSGSYNEQFF.